This T cell receptor beta chain was sequenced in a study of identical twins. Study-level points and caveats: It was out-of-frame TCR alpha sharing in monozygotic twins that models underestimated. Rather than following the same donors, the conclusions depended on cross-sectional statistical analysis. Carriage of fewer insertions was seen in abundant cord blood beta clonotypes, whereas memory repertoires showed none. Twin pairs had excess sharing that was weaker in beta out-of-frame sequences.

The J segment lost 8 bases and the V segment lost 9 bases, leaving 23 bases of the junction unmatched. CDR3 length: 19 amino acids. Germline lookup yields CDR1 MNHNS and CDR2 SASEGT. Via MiXCR, TCRdb re-called the 5' RACE reads, giving one row per CDR3 protein. The sample consists of about 220,000 distinct CDR3 sequences, roughly 9.4% of them appearing once. This clonotype has more than one count but fewer than ten. The antigen is unknown. V is TRBV6-1 and J is TRBJ2-1; 12 bases are shared with TRBD1. The source is a woman aged 18-29 years in good health. Material: memory (CD45RO+) T cells sorted from blood. The CDR3 coding sequence is TGTGCCAGTAGGGGGGGACAGGGGGCGCGCGAAGGAAGTAGGTATGAGCAGTTCTTC. This codes for CASRGGQGAREGSRYEQFF.